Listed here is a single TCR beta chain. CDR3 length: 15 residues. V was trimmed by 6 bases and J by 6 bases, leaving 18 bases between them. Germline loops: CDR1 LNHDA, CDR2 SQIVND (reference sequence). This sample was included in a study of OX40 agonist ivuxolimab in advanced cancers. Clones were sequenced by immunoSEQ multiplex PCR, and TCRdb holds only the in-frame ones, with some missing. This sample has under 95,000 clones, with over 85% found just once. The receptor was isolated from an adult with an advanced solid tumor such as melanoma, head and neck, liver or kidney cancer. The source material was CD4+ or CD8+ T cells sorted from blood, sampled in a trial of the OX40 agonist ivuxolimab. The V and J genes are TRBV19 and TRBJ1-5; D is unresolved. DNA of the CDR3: TGTGCCAGTAGCCCAGGATCTAGTGGAGTTCAGCCCCAGCATTTT. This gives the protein CASSPGSSGVQPQHF. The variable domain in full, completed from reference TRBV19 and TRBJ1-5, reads DGGITQSPKYLFRKEGQNVTLSCEQNLNHDAMYWYRQDPGQGLRLIYYSQIVNDFQKGDIAEGYSVSREKKESFPLTVTSAQKNPTAFYLCASSPGSSGVQPQHFGDGTRLSIL.